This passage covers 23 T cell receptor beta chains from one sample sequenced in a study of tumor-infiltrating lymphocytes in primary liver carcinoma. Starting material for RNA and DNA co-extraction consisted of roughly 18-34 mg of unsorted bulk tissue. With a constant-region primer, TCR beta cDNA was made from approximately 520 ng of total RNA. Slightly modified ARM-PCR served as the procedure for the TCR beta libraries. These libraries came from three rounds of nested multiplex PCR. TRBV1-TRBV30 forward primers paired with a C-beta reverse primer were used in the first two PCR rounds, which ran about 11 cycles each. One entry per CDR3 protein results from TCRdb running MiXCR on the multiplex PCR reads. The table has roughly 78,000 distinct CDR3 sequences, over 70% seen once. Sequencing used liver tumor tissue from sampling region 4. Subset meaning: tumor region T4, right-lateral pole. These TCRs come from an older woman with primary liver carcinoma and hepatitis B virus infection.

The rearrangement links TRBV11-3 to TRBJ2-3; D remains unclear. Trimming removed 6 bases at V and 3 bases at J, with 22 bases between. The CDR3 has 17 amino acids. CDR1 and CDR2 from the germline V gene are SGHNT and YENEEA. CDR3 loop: CASSLSFRTLQTDTQYF. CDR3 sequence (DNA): TGTGCCAGCAGTTTATCGTTTCGGACGCTACAGACAGATACGCAGTATTTT.

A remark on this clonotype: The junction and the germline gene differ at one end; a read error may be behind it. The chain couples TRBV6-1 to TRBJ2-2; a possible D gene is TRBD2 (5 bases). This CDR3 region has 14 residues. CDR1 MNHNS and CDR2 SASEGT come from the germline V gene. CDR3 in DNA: TGTGCCAGCAGTGACCTAGGTTGCACCGGGGAGTTGTTTTTT. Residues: CASSDLGCTGELFF.

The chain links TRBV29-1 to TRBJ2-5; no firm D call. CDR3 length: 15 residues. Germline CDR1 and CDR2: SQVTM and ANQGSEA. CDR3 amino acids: CSVLPLVISRETQYF. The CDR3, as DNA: TGCAGTGTCCTACCTTTGGTGATTAGTCGAGAGACCCAGTACTTC.

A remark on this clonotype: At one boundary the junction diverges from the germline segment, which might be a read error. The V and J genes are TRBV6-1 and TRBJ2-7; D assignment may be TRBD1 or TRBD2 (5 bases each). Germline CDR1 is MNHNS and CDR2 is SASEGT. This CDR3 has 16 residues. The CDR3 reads CASVGHVYGVSYEQYF. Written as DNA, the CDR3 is TGTGCCAGCGTTGGACACGTGTACGGGGTATCCTACGAGCAATACTTC.

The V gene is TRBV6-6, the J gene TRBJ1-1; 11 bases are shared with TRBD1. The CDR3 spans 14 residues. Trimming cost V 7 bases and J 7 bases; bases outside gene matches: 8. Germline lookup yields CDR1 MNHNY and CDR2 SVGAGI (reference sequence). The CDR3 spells CASNVRTGGNEAFF. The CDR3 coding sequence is TGTGCCAGCAATGTACGGACAGGGGGCAATGAAGCTTTCTTT.

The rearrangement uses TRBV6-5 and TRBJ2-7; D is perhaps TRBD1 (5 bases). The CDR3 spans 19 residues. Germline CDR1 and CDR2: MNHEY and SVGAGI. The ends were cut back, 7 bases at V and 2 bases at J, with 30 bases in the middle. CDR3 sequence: CASTVLRFDSTTTPYEQYF. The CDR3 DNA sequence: TGTGCCAGCACCGTACTCCGTTTCGACAGCACAACGACCCCCTACGAGCAGTACTTC.

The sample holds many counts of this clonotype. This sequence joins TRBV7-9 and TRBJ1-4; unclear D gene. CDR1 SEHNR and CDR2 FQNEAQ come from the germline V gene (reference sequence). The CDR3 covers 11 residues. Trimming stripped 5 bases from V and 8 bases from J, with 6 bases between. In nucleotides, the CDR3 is TGTGCCAGCAGCCAGCTAGAAAAACTGTTTTTT. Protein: CASSQLEKLFF.

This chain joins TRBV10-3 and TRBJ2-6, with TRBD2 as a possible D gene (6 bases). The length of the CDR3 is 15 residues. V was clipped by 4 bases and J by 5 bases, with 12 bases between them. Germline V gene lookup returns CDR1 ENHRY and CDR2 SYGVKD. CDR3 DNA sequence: TGTGCCATCAGTGGACGACGGGGGAGGGCCAACGTCCTGACTTTC. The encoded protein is CAISGRRGRANVLTF.

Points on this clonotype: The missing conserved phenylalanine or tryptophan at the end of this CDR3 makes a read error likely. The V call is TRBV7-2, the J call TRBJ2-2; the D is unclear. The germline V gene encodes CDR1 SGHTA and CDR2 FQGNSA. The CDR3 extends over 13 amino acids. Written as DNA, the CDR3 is TGTGCTAGCAGCTTAGAAGTTCACGGGGAGCTGTTTCTT. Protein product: CASSLEVHGELFL.

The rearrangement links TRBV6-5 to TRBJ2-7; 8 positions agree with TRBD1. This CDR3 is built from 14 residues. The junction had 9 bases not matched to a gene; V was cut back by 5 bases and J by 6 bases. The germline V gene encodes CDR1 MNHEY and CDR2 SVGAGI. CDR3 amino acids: CASSRQGPLSEQYF. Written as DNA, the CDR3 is TGTGCCAGCAGTCGACAGGGGCCACTCAGCGAGCAGTACTTC.

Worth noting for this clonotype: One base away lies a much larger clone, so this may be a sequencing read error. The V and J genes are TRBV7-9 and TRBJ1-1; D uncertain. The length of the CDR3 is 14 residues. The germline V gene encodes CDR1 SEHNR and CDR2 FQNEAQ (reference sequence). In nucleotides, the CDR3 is TGTGCCAACAGCCGCCCAGTGGTGAACACTGAAGCTTTCTTT. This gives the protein CANSRPVVNTEAFF.

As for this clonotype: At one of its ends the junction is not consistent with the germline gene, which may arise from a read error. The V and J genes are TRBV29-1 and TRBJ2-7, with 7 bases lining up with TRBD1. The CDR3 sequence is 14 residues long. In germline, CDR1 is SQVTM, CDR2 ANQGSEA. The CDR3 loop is CSVSTGLNPYEQYF. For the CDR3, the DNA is TGCAGCGTTTCGACAGGGTTGAATCCCTACGAGCAATACTTC.

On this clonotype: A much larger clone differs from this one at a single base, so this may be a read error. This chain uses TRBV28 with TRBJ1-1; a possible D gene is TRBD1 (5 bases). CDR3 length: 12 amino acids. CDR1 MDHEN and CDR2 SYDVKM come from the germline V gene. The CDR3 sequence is CVSRVVNTEAFF. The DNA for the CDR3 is TGTGTCAGCAGGGTGGTGAACACTGAAGCTTTCTTT. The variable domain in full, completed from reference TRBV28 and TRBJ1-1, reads DVKVTQSSRYLVKRTGEKVFLECVQDMDHENMFWYRQDPGLGLRLIYFSYDVKMKEKGDIPEGYSVSREKKERFSLILESASTNQTSMYLCVSRVVNTEAFFGQGTRLTVV.

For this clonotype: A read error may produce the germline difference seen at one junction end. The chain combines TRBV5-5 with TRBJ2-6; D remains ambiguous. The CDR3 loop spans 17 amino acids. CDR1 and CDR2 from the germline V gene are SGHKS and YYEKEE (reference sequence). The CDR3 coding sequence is TGCGCCAGCAGCTTGATGTGGGCTTCCTCTGGGGCCAACGTCCTGACTTTC. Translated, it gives CASSLMWASSGANVLTF.

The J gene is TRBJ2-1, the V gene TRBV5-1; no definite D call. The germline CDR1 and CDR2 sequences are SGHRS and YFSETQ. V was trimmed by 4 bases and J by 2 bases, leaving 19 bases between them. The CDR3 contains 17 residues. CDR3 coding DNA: TGCGCCAGCAGCCTGAGTAGTCGTGACGGCACCTACAATGAGCAGTTCTTC. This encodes CASSLSSRDGTYNEQFF. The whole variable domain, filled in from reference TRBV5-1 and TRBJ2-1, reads KAGVTQTPRYLIKTRGQQVTLSCSPISGHRSVSWYQQTPGQGLQFLFEYFSETQRNKGNFPGRFSGRQFSNSRSEMNVSTLELGDSALYLCASSLSSRDGTYNEQFFGPGTRLTVL.

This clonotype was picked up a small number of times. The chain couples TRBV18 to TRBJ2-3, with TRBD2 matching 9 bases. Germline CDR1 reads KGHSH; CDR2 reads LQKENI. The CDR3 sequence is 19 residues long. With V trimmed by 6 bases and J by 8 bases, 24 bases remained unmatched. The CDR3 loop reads CASSRRQGKETSGPGTQYF. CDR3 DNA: TGTGCCAGCTCCCGTAGGCAGGGGAAGGAGACTAGCGGACCAGGTACGCAGTATTTT.

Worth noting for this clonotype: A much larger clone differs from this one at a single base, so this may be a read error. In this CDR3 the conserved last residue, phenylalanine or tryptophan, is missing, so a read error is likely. CDR3 sequence (DNA): TGCGCCAGCAGCACGGGACAGGGGGGCTACGAGCAGTACTCC. Translated: CASSTGQGGYEQYS. The chain links TRBV5-1 to TRBJ2-7, with 11 bases matching TRBD1. The V gene end was trimmed by 4 bases and the J gene end by 3 bases; junction bases not matched to a gene: 3. The germline CDR1 and CDR2 sequences are SGHRS and YFSETQ. The CDR3 is made up of 14 amino acids.

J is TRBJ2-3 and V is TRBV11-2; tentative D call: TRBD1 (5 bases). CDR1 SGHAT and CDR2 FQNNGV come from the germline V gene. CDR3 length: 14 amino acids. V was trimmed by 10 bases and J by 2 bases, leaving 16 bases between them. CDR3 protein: CANSKGLPTDTQYF. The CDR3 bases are TGTGCCAATAGCAAGGGGCTTCCCACAGATACGCAGTATTTT.

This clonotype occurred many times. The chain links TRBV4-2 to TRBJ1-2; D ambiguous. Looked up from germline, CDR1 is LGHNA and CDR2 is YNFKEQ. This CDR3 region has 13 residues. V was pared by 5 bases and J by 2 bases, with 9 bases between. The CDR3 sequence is CASSFRENYGYTF. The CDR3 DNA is TGTGCCAGCAGCTTTCGGGAAAACTATGGCTACACCTTC.

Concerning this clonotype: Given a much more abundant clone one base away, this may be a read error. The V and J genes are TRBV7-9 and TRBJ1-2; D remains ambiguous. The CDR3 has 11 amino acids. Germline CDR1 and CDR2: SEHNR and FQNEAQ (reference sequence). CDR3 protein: CAGSLGDGYTF. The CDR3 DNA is TGTGCCGGCAGCTTAGGCGATGGCTACACCTTC.

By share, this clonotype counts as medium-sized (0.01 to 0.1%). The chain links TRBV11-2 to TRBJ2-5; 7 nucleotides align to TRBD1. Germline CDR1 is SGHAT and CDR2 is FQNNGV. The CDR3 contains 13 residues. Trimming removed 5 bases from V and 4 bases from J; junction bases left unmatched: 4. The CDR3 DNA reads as TGTGCCAGCAGCAAGACAGGGTTAGAGACCCAGTACTTC. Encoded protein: CASSKTGLETQYF.

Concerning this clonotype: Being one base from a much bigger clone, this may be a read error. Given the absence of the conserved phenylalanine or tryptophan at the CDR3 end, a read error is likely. Written as DNA, the CDR3 is TGTGCCAGCAGCCAATCCCGGGCCGAGAATTCACCCCTCCACCTT. Protein product: CASSQSRAENSPLHL. The chain combines TRBV16 with TRBJ1-6, with D unclear. Germline V gene lookup returns CDR1 KGHSY and CDR2 FQNENV. The CDR3 spans 15 residues. Trimming cost V 0 bases and J 7 bases, with 10 bases left between them.

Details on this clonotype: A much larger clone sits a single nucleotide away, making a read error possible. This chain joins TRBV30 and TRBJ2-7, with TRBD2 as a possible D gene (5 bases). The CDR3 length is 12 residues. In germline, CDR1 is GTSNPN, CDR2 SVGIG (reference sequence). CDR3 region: CARSDYRTEQYF. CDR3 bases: TGTGCCAGGAGTGACTACCGGACCGAGCAGTACTTC.